Below, 19 T cell receptor beta chains from the same sample are listed, as sequenced in a study of blood T cell repertoires in COVID-19. Sequenced by immunoSEQ multiplex PCR; TCRdb stores in-frame clones only, minus some. The sample carries under 150,000 clones, 70% to 80% recorded once. Sequenced input: peripheral blood. These receptors all come from a woman between 45 and 65 years old with active or convalescent COVID-19.

The chain uses TRBV7-3 and TRBJ2-1, with 15 bases matching TRBD2. Germline CDR1 reads SGHTA; CDR2 reads FQGTGA. Unmatched junction bases numbered 10, after V lost 0 bases and J lost 4 bases. This CDR3 has 20 amino acids. CDR3 protein: CASSLTGPGLAGGLYNEQFF. The CDR3 coding sequence is TGTGCCAGCAGCTTAACGGGTCCGGGACTAGCGGGAGGACTATACAATGAGCAGTTCTTC.

This rearrangement joins TRBV7-2 to TRBJ1-2, with D perhaps matching TRBD1 (5 bases). This CDR3 is 13 amino acids long. In germline, CDR1 is SGHTA, CDR2 FQGNSA. Trimming stripped 5 bases from V and 3 bases from J, with 10 bases between. The CDR3 DNA reads TGTGCCAGCAGCGTTGACAGAGACTATGGCTACACCTTC. Its translation: CASSVDRDYGYTF.

The V call is TRBV6-2 or TRBV6-3, the J call TRBJ2-1, with TRBD2 identical over 8 bases. Losses at the gene ends were 3 bases for V and 10 bases for J; bases not matched to a gene: 2. The CDR3 totals 12 residues. Per germline, CDR1 MNHEY and CDR2 SVGEGT. The CDR3 DNA reads TGTGCCAGCAGTTATGAGCGGGGGGAGCAGTTCTTC. Its protein is CASSYERGEQFF.

The chain joins TRBV4-3 to TRBJ1-2, with no clear D. V gave up 0 bases and J gave up 5 bases, with 10 bases separating them. CDR1 is LGHNA and CDR2 is YSLEER in the germline V gene. This CDR3 region has 14 residues. CDR3 DNA: TGCGCCAGCAGCCAAGACGCCAGGATTTATGGCTACACCTTC. It is translated as CASSQDARIYGYTF.

V and J are TRBV4-2 and TRBJ1-6; no firm D call. This CDR3 spans 16 amino acids. Germline CDR1 and CDR2: LGHNA and YNFKEQ. V lost 0 bases, J lost 8 bases, and 14 bases lay in between. The DNA of the CDR3 is TGTGCCAGCAGCCAAGATAACCCCGCCGGGTATTCACCCCTCCACTTT. Its protein product is CASSQDNPAGYSPLHF.

Worth noting for this clone: Compared with germline, one end of the junction differs, possibly owing to a read error. V usage is TRBV25-1 and J usage is TRBJ2-3; unclear D gene. The CDR3 is 14 residues long. The V gene's germline CDR1 is MGHDK and CDR2 SYGVNS. CDR3 sequence: CASSELAGTDAQYF. The CDR3 DNA reads TGTGCCAGCAGTGAATTGGCAGGCACAGATGCGCAGTATTTT. Looking up the rest from reference TRBV25-1 and TRBJ2-3 gives the full variable domain: EADIYQTPRYLVIGTGKKITLECSQTMGHDKMYWYQQDPGMELHLIHYSYGVNSTEKGDLSSESTVSRIRTEHFPLTLESARPSHTSQYLCASSELAGTDAQYFGPGTRLTVL.

The V and J genes are TRBV29-1 and TRBJ1-2, with 10 bases fitting TRBD1. Germline loops: CDR1 SQVTM, CDR2 ANQGSEA. V was clipped by 3 bases and J by 4 bases; unmatched bases: 5. The CDR3 is made up of 14 amino acids. In DNA, the CDR3 is TGCAGCGTTGATCCGACAGGGGGCGCCTATGGCTACACCTTC. It is translated as CSVDPTGGAYGYTF.

V and J are TRBV4-2 and TRBJ1-1, with D tentatively TRBD1 (5 bases). CDR1 is LGHNA, CDR2 YNFKEQ, per germline. The V end was cut by 0 bases, the J end by 7 bases, with 12 bases between. The CDR3 extends over 14 amino acids. The CDR3 is CASSQDRQGREAFF. DNA of the CDR3: TGTGCCAGCAGCCAAGATCGGCAGGGTCGTGAAGCTTTCTTT.

The V and J genes are TRBV5-6 and TRBJ2-1, with D possibly matching TRBD2 (7 bases). The V gene's germline CDR1 is SGHDT and CDR2 YYEEEE. The CDR3 has 16 amino acids. With 1 base removed from V and 2 bases from J, the gap between germline ends came to 13 bases. As DNA, the CDR3 is TGTGCCAGCAGCTTGCCGGGGGGCCTCACCTACAATGAGCAGTTCTTC. This codes for CASSLPGGLTYNEQFF.

V usage is TRBV19 and J usage is TRBJ2-2; the match to TRBD1 covers 7 bases. Trimming at V came to 5 bases and at J to 3 bases, leaving 9 bases not matched to a gene. Germline CDR1 reads LNHDA; CDR2 reads SQIVND (reference sequence). CDR3 length: 16 amino acids. Here the CDR3 reads CASSLQRQGYTGELFF. The CDR3 DNA reads TGTGCCAGTAGTCTGCAGAGACAGGGATACACCGGGGAGCTGTTTTTT.

The chain uses TRBV3-1 (or the pseudogene TRBV3-2) and TRBJ1-6, with unresolved D. Germline loops: CDR1 LGHDT, CDR2 YNNKEL (reference sequence). This CDR3 contains 15 residues. V was shortened by 0 bases and J by 8 bases, with 11 bases between the two germline ends. The CDR3 DNA reads TGTGCCAGCAGCCAAGAGGAGGGTTCGGATTCACCCCTCCACTTT. It encodes CASSQEEGSDSPLHF.

The chain joins TRBV7-3 to TRBJ1-1; 7 bases agree with TRBD1. From germline, CDR1 is SGHTA and CDR2 FQGTGA. The CDR3 loop spans 13 amino acids. Losses at the gene ends were 6 bases for V and 2 bases for J; bases not matched to a gene: 3. Here the CDR3 reads CASSQGGNTEAFF. The CDR3 DNA follows: TGTGCCAGCAGTCAGGGGGGAAACACTGAAGCTTTCTTT.

This chain links TRBV7-2 with TRBJ2-5; the match to TRBD2 covers 11 bases. Germline lookup yields CDR1 SGHTA and CDR2 FQGNSA. The CDR3 consists of 14 residues. V was clipped by 5 bases and J by 4 bases; unmatched bases: 3. CDR3 bases: TGTGCCAGCAGCGCGGGACTAGCGGTAGAGACCCAGTACTTC. Its translation is CASSAGLAVETQYF.

V is TRBV19 and J is TRBJ2-7; 14 bases line up with TRBD2. The CDR3 runs 17 residues. Germline CDR1 reads LNHDA; CDR2 reads SQIVND (reference sequence). Trimming at V came to 4 bases and at J to 3 bases, leaving 8 bases not matched to a gene. CDR3: CASSRGGTSGGLYEQYF. Written as DNA, the CDR3 is TGTGCCAGTAGTAGAGGTGGGACTAGCGGGGGCCTCTACGAGCAGTACTTC.

About this clone: At the DNA level, this CDR3 is encoded by other sequences in the same sample as well. This chain uses TRBV7-9 with TRBJ1-2; D remains unclear. The germline gives CDR1 SEHNR, CDR2 FQNEAQ (reference sequence). This CDR3 is 13 amino acids long. Between the trimmed V and J ends, which lost 6 bases and 0 bases, there was a span of 8 bases. The CDR3 region is CASSLGANYGYTF. The CDR3 DNA reads TGTGCCAGCAGTTTGGGCGCTAACTATGGCTACACCTTC.

The CDR3 DNA follows: TGTGCTAGTGCTACAGGGGGCTATAATTCACCCCTCCACTTT. Amino acids: CASATGGYNSPLHF. The V call is TRBV12-5, the J call TRBJ1-6; 8 bases are shared with TRBD1. Germline V CDR1 and CDR2: LGHNT, FRNRAP. J gave up 3 bases and V 7 bases, and 2 bases lay outside the gene matches. The CDR3 has 14 amino acids.

The V call is TRBV5-1, the J call TRBJ1-1; TRBD1 matches at 8 bases. Trimming removed 4 bases from V and 3 bases from J; junction bases left unmatched: 5. Germline V lookup: CDR1 SGHRS, CDR2 YFSETQ. This CDR3 contains 14 residues. In DNA form, the CDR3 reads TGCGCCAGCAGCGGAGAGACAGGGGACACTGAAGCTTTCTTT. Its protein product is CASSGETGDTEAFF.

This chain links TRBV4-2 with TRBJ1-2; D call uncertain. In germline, CDR1 is LGHNA, CDR2 YNFKEQ. V was shortened by 0 bases and J by 0 bases, with 17 bases between the two germline ends. The CDR3 has 18 amino acids. CDR3 region: CASSQELPTNGANYGYTF. In DNA form, the CDR3 reads TGTGCCAGCAGCCAAGAGCTCCCCACGAATGGAGCTAACTATGGCTACACCTTC.

For the CDR3, the DNA is TGTGCCAGCAGCTTGATACTAGCAGTGATTCGGAATGAGCAGTTCTTC. It is translated as CASSLILAVIRNEQFF. This sequence joins TRBV5-4 and TRBJ2-1, with D tentatively TRBD2 (6 bases). Deletions cut 1 base from V and 7 bases from J, with 18 bases between. CDR1 is SGHNT and CDR2 is YYREEE in the germline V gene (reference sequence). The CDR3 spans 16 residues.